These 12 T cell receptor beta chains came from one sample sequenced in a study of T cell changes during pregnancy in multiple sclerosis. The data were produced by immunoSEQ multiplex PCR, yet TCRdb's version contains in-frame clones alone and is incomplete. Of tens of thousands of clones listed, about nine tenths are singletons. Sample: CD4+ T cells from peripheral blood mononuclear cells, taken after pregnancy. The origin of the receptors is a female donor in good health, enrolled as a control in a pregnancy study.

The chain uses TRBV2 and TRBJ2-1; TRBD1 matches at 7 bases. Germline V lookup: CDR1 SNHLY, CDR2 FYNNEI. The length of the CDR3 is 13 residues. J gave up 4 bases and V 3 bases, and 0 bases lay outside the gene matches. Here the CDR3 reads CASSEGQYNEQFF. The CDR3 nucleotides are TGTGCCAGCAGTGAGGGACAGTACAATGAGCAGTTCTTC.

The chain has TRBV18 and TRBJ2-5; 9 positions agree with TRBD2. CDR3 length equals 19 residues. Trimming removed 2 bases from V and 2 bases from J; junction bases left unmatched: 15. Looked up from germline, CDR1 is KGHSH and CDR2 is LQKENI. The CDR3 sequence: CASSPKSSLTSGYQETQYF. CDR3 coding DNA: TGTGCCAGCTCACCAAAGTCCTCTCTGACTAGCGGTTATCAAGAGACCCAGTACTTC.

The CDR3 reads CASSQDRGTDVKAFF. The DNA for the CDR3 is TGCGCCAGCAGCCAAGATAGGGGGACGGACGTTAAAGCTTTCTTT. V and J are TRBV4-3 and TRBJ1-1, with a weak D call TRBD1 (6 bases). Germline values: CDR1 LGHNA, CDR2 YSLEER. The ends were cut back, 0 bases at V and 9 bases at J, with 17 bases in the middle. CDR3 length: 15 residues.

The chain carries TRBV28 and TRBJ2-7, with D perhaps matching TRBD2 (6 bases). Germline CDR1 is MDHEN and CDR2 is SYDVKM. Trimming removed 6 bases from V and 6 bases from J, with 15 bases in between. The CDR3 consists of 13 residues. CDR3 sequence (DNA): TGTGCCAGCAGAACGTCAGGGACTGGCGAGCAGTACTTC. This sequence encodes CASRTSGTGEQYF.

The V gene is TRBV2, the J gene TRBJ2-1; D may be TRBD1 (5 bases). V lost 0 bases, J lost 3 bases, and 12 bases lay in between. Germline V gene data show CDR1 as SNHLY and CDR2 as FYNNEI. This CDR3 contains 16 residues. CDR3 DNA: TGTGCCAGCAGTGAAGCGCGTACAGGAGACTACAATGAGCAGTTCTTC. This encodes CASSEARTGDYNEQFF. The whole variable domain, remainder taken from reference TRBV2 and TRBJ2-1, is EPEVTQTPSHQVTQMGQEVILRCVPISNHLYFYWYRQILGQKVEFLVSFYNNEISEKSEIFDDQFSVERPDGSNFTLKIRSTKLEDSAMYFCASSEARTGDYNEQFFGPGTRLTVL.

The V gene is TRBV21-1, the J gene TRBJ1-3; the D call TRBD1 from the table was never checked on the DNA. TRBV21-1 is classified as a pseudogene. This CDR3 has 17 residues. The chain's CDR3 is CASSPFDRGPSGNTIYF. In nucleotides, the CDR3 is TGTGCCAGCAGCCCTTTCGACAGGGGGCCCTCTGGAAACACCATATATTTT.

The chain has TRBV5-6 and TRBJ2-7; 7 nucleotides agree with TRBD1. Germline loops: CDR1 SGHDT, CDR2 YYEEEE. CDR3 size: 18 residues. V trimming: 1 base; J trimming: 0 bases; junction bases outside the gene matches: 13. In DNA form, the CDR3 reads TGTGCCAGCAGCTTGAAGGTCTCTGAAGCAGGGGGCTCCTACGAGCAGTACTTC. Its translation: CASSLKVSEAGGSYEQYF.

This clone was counted a few times. The V call is TRBV9, the J call TRBJ1-1, with D unresolved. CDR3 length equals 15 residues. Germline CDR1 is SGDLS and CDR2 is YYNGEE. V lost 0 bases and J lost 1, with 10 bases in between. CDR3 nucleotide sequence: TGTGCCAGCAGCGTAGCAGGTAGTACGAACACTGAAGCTTTCTTT. This translates into CASSVAGSTNTEAFF.

The chain has TRBV18 and TRBJ2-5; D is possibly TRBD1 (5 bases). Germline CDR1 is KGHSH and CDR2 is LQKENI. The CDR3 runs to 16 residues. V was pared by 3 bases and J by 1 base, with 15 bases between. The CDR3 bases are TGTGCCAGCTCACCGGGGCAGCCATCGGGCCAAGAGACCCAGTACTTC. Protein: CASSPGQPSGQETQYF. The full variable domain, with the rest looked up from reference TRBV18 and TRBJ2-5, is NAGVMQNPRHLVRRRGQEARLRCSPMKGHSHVYWYRQLPEEGLKFMVYLQKENIIDESGMPKERFSAEFPKEGPSILRIQQVVRGDSAAYFCASSPGQPSGQETQYFGPGTRLLVL.

J is TRBJ2-1 and V is TRBV4-3; a weak D match, TRBD2 (5 bases). This CDR3 region has 17 residues. The V gene lost 1 base and the J gene lost 1 base, with 14 bases spanning the gap. The germline V gene has CDR1 LGHNA and CDR2 YSLEER. DNA for the CDR3: TGCGCCAGCAGCCAAGGGCCCGTCGGGGATTCCTACAATGAGCAGTTCTTC. Translation: CASSQGPVGDSYNEQFF.

This clone was observed once. V is TRBV28 and J is TRBJ2-7; 7 positions match TRBD1. With V trimmed by 3 bases and J by 5 bases, 7 bases remained unmatched. CDR1 and CDR2 (germline): MDHEN, SYDVKM. This CDR3 contains 14 residues. CDR3 sequence: CASSFDRAMNEQYF. DNA of the CDR3: TGTGCCAGCAGTTTCGACAGGGCAATGAACGAGCAGTACTTC.

As concerns this clone: Other nucleotide sequences in the sample specify the same CDR3. V gene TRBV4-3 combines with J gene TRBJ1-2, with D unclear. Deletions cut 2 bases from V and 8 bases from J, with 21 bases between. From germline, CDR1 is LGHNA and CDR2 YSLEER. The CDR3 length is 16 residues. In DNA form, the CDR3 reads TGCGCCAGCAGCCAAAGTCCTGTTGCCGGAACGGGAGGCTACACCTTC. It is translated as CASSQSPVAGTGGYTF.